Below, one T cell receptor beta chain is given with its context. Antigen specificity is unknown. With 60 Vbeta and 13 Jbeta primers, the PCR was carried out. Only in-frame clones appear in the TCRdb table, and some are missing; sequencing was by immunoSEQ multiplex PCR. The data hold under 200,000 clones, with 60% to 85% observed a single time. These data originate in a study of cytomegalovirus exposure and HLA in healthy donors. Findings of the study overall: Judged likely to be a sequencing artifact was a cluster of highly shared sequence variants. The classifier reportedly diagnosed cytomegalovirus status with high specificity and sensitivity. Among donors in an Asian-associated ancestry cluster, a later analysis reportedly found fewer N-insertions than the approximately 700-donor mean. Most TCR beta V segments were productive about 90% or about 30% of the time in an earlier analysis.

This CDR3 has 16 residues. CDR1 and CDR2 (germline): MNHEY, SMNVEV (reference sequence). V lost 4 bases, J lost 4 bases, and 16 bases lay in between. The chain carries TRBV27 and TRBJ2-2; D is possibly TRBD2 (5 bases). Sequenced: PBMCs. The clonotype originates from a male donor in good health and CMV-seropositive. CDR3 residues: CASSYRLARGTGELFF. Written as DNA, the CDR3 is TGTGCCAGCAGTTACCGGTTGGCCCGGGGCACCGGGGAGCTGTTTTTT.